The 12 T cell receptor beta chains below were found in one sample sequenced in a study of blood T cell repertoires in COVID-19. Assay used: immunoSEQ multiplex PCR; TCRdb lists only in-frame clones, some missing. The sample includes tens of thousands of clones, approximately 86% of them seen just once. The specimen was peripheral blood. These receptors all come from a human donor in a cohort sampled during active COVID-19.

The rearrangement links TRBV5-4 to TRBJ1-1, with 7 bases identical to TRBD1. Losses at the gene ends were 3 bases for V and 1 base for J; bases not matched to a gene: 6. CDR3 length equals 15 residues. Germline assignment: CDR1 SGHNT and CDR2 YYREEE (reference sequence). CDR3 in DNA: TGTGCCAGCAGCTCGACAGGGTGGAGGAACACTGAAGCTTTCTTT. It yields the protein CASSSTGWRNTEAFF.

V usage is TRBV7-9 and J usage is TRBJ1-2, with unresolved D. This CDR3 spans 17 amino acids. Germline V lookup: CDR1 SEHNR, CDR2 FQNEAQ (reference sequence). With 4 bases removed from V and 3 bases from J, the gap between germline ends came to 21 bases. The DNA of the CDR3 is TGTGCCAGCAGCTCCAGACGAGGCCAAGAGGCCGACTATGGCTACACCTTC. It yields the protein CASSSRRGQEADYGYTF. The full variable domain, in which reference TRBV7-9 and TRBJ1-2 provide the parts outside the CDR3, is DTGVSQNPRHKITKRGQNVTFRCDPISEHNRLYWYRQTLGQGPEFLTYFQNEAQLEKSRLLSDRFSAERPKGSFSTLEIQRTEQGDSAMYLCASSSRRGQEADYGYTFGSGTRLTVV.

The rearrangement uses TRBV5-5 and TRBJ2-1, with TRBD2 matching 8 bases. V lost 2 bases and J lost 0; bases outside the gene matches: 1. The CDR3 is 15 amino acids. Germline CDR1 SGHKS, CDR2 YYEKEE (reference sequence). Here the CDR3 DNA reads TGTGCCAGCAGCTTAGGACTAGCCTCCTACAATGAGCAGTTCTTC. Translating it yields CASSLGLASYNEQFF.

The chain combines TRBV14 with TRBJ2-7; 9 bases are shared with TRBD2. Germline-derived CDR1 and CDR2 are SGHDN and FVKESK. With 4 bases clipped from V and 4 bases from J, the junction kept 8 bases outside the gene matches. CDR3 length equals 15 residues. DNA of the CDR3: TGTGCCAGCAGCCTATATAGCGGGAGCCGATACGAGCAGTACTTC. It codes for CASSLYSGSRYEQYF.

The genes are TRBV5-8 and TRBJ1-5, with D maybe TRBD1 (5 bases). Germline CDR1 SGHTS, CDR2 YDEGEE. The CDR3 is 16 residues long. Trimming left V 3 bases short and J 0 bases short, with 13 bases between. DNA for the CDR3: TGTGCCAGCAGCTCCCAGGGCCGCTATAGCAATCAGCCCCAGCATTTT. This translates into CASSSQGRYSNQPQHF. Full variable domain (rest looked up from reference TRBV5-8 and TRBJ1-5): EAGVTQSPTHLIKTRGQQATLRCSPISGHTSVYWYQQALGLGLQFLLWYDEGEERNRGNFPPRFSGRQFPNYSSELNVNALELEDSALYLCASSSQGRYSNQPQHFGDGTRLSIL.

This clone was seen a single time. The rearrangement uses TRBV30 and TRBJ1-3; no definite D call. With 4 bases removed from V and 4 bases from J, the gap between germline ends came to 14 bases. Per germline, CDR1 GTSNPN and CDR2 SVGIG (reference sequence). The CDR3 extends over 14 amino acids. The CDR3 nucleotides are TGTGCCTGGAAGGGTAGGGAGTCCGGAAACACCATATATTTT. Translating gives CAWKGRESGNTIYF.

This chain links TRBV6-1 with TRBJ1-2; the D gene is possibly TRBD1 (6 bases). V was cut by 3 bases and J by 8 bases, with 10 bases left in between. The CDR3 runs 12 residues. From germline, CDR1 is MNHNS and CDR2 SASEGT. The CDR3 DNA follows: TGTGCCAGCAGTGAGGGGGCCTGGGGCTACACCTTC. Translated: CASSEGAWGYTF.

This chain connects TRBV6-6 to TRBJ1-5; D might be TRBD1 (5 bases). Germline V lookup: CDR1 MNHNY, CDR2 SVGAGI (reference sequence). The CDR3 spans 13 residues. Trimming removed 6 bases at V and 7 bases at J, with 13 bases between. The DNA of the CDR3 is TGTGCCAGCAGAAGATCCCAGGGACAGCCCCAGCATTTT. This translates into CASRRSQGQPQHF.

V is TRBV18 and J is TRBJ2-3; a weak D match, TRBD1 (5 bases). With 2 bases removed from V and 3 bases from J, the gap between germline ends came to 12 bases. The CDR3 is 15 residues long. CDR1 and CDR2 from the germline V gene are KGHSH and LQKENI. CDR3 sequence reads: CASSPRQGTTDTQYF. CDR3 sequence (DNA): TGTGCCAGCTCACCAAGGCAGGGTACGACAGATACGCAGTATTTT.

The rearrangement uses TRBV7-9 and TRBJ1-2, with a weak D call TRBD1 (6 bases). Trimming removed 5 bases at V and 4 bases at J, with 17 bases between. Germline lookup yields CDR1 SEHNR and CDR2 FQNEAQ (reference sequence). The CDR3 is made up of 15 amino acids. Here the CDR3 DNA reads TGTGCCAGCAGCCCCCGGGGCTCAGGGGCCTATGGCTACACCTTC. It yields the protein CASSPRGSGAYGYTF.

This chain uses TRBV28 with TRBJ1-2; 8 bases are a match to TRBD1. V was clipped by 5 bases and J by 4 bases; unmatched bases: 9. The germline V gene has CDR1 MDHEN and CDR2 SYDVKM. The CDR3 is made up of 15 amino acids. The CDR3 region has the DNA TGTGCCAGCAGTCGGACAGGGAGGGGCCTCTATGGCTACACCTTC. This gives the protein CASSRTGRGLYGYTF.

The V and J genes are TRBV6-2 or TRBV6-3 and TRBJ1-1; D gene ambiguous. The V and J ends lost 6 bases and 2 bases respectively, with 10 bases between them. Germline CDR1 is MNHEY and CDR2 is SVGEGT. The CDR3 contains 13 residues. The CDR3 region has the DNA TGTGCCAGCAGCCCCCCTTTCAACACTGAAGCTTTCTTT. This gives the protein CASSPPFNTEAFF.